These 31 T cell receptor beta chains originate from one sample sequenced in a study of T cell repertoires in cytomegalovirus infection. TCRdb re-analysed the reads in MiXCR, keeping a single row per CDR3 protein. The repertoire has 90,000 to 120,000 distinct CDR3 sequences, 35% to 50% of them found once; the top ten carry approximately 69%. The antigens for these receptors are not known. The specimen was CD8+ T cells from cultured PBMCs, collected from culture after CMV antigen stimulation. The receptors derive from a human donor in good health (CMV status not recorded). Some clones in this sample may be carry-over from other donors' samples.

This clonotype has just a few counts. The chain has TRBV14 and TRBJ1-1; D perhaps matches TRBD1 (5 bases). This CDR3 spans 14 amino acids. Between the trimmed V and J ends, which lost 1 base and 4 bases, there was a span of 10 bases. Germline CDR1 is SGHDN and CDR2 is FVKESK. CDR3 sequence reads: CASSQGAGPTEAFF. As DNA, the CDR3 is TGTGCCAGCAGCCAAGGTGCAGGGCCCACTGAAGCTTTCTTT.

This clonotype was recorded many times. J is TRBJ2-1 and V is TRBV4-2; TRBD1 matches at 7 bases. The CDR3 spans 17 residues. Trimming at V came to 0 bases and at J to 4 bases, leaving 9 bases not matched to a gene. Germline loops: CDR1 LGHNA, CDR2 YNFKEQ. The CDR3 coding sequence is TGTGCCAGCAGCCAAGAGAATGACGGACAGGTTTACAATGAGCAGTTCTTC. The encoded protein is CASSQENDGQVYNEQFF.

This clonotype was seen only a few times. The V gene is TRBV12-3 or TRBV12-4, the J gene TRBJ1-4; D gene unclear. The V end was cut by 3 bases, the J end by 8 bases, with 13 bases between. The CDR3 has 14 amino acids. In DNA form, the CDR3 reads TGTGCCAGCAGTTTGGCAGGTCCGGGGGAAAAACTGTTTTTT. Translating it yields CASSLAGPGEKLFF.

This clonotype has a handful of counts. The gene calls are TRBV27 and TRBJ2-1; D call uncertain. Trimming took off 5 bases at V and 10 bases at J, with 15 bases between the two ends. The CDR3 covers 13 residues. Germline assignment: CDR1 MNHEY and CDR2 SMNVEV (reference sequence). The CDR3: CASSPPQVLEQFF. The CDR3 region has the DNA TGTGCCAGCAGTCCACCCCAGGTCCTAGAGCAGTTCTTC.

This clonotype showed up just a few times. The genes are TRBV5-5 and TRBJ2-7; no clear D gene. Trimming pared 0 bases from V and 6 bases from J, leaving 16 bases between. This CDR3 is built from 15 residues. Germline V lookup: CDR1 SGHKS, CDR2 YYEKEE (reference sequence). CDR3 DNA: TGTGCCAGCAGCTTGGGTGGGGTTTTAATCTCCGAGCAGTACTTC. Amino acids: CASSLGGVLISEQYF.

This clonotype was counted ten times or more. This sequence joins TRBV6-6 and TRBJ1-2; 9 bases align to TRBD1. The CDR3 consists of 13 residues. The J segment lost 6 bases and the V segment lost 8 bases, leaving 7 bases of the junction unmatched. Germline V gives CDR1 MNHNY, CDR2 SVGAGI (reference sequence). The CDR3 DNA sequence: TGTGCCAGCGACTTGACAGGGGGGGATGGCTACACCTTC. Translated, it gives CASDLTGGDGYTF.

The gene calls are TRBV7-6 and TRBJ2-1; TRBD2 matches at 9 bases. V shed 5 bases, J shed 5 bases, and the junction held 10 bases outside the gene matches. The germline V gene encodes CDR1 SGHVS and CDR2 FNYEAQ. The CDR3 covers 16 residues. CDR3: CASSLPQRGADNEQFF. The CDR3 DNA is TGTGCCAGCAGCCTCCCCCAGCGGGGGGCTGACAATGAGCAGTTCTTC.

The genes are TRBV12-3 or TRBV12-4 and TRBJ1-5, with 7 nucleotides matching TRBD1. The CDR3 covers 15 residues. Losses at the gene ends were 4 bases for V and 6 bases for J; bases not matched to a gene: 9. CDR3 nucleotide sequence: TGTGCCAGCAGTTCGTTTACAGGGGCTACTCAGCCCCAGCATTTT. Residues: CASSSFTGATQPQHF.

The chain recombines TRBV12-3 or TRBV12-4 with TRBJ2-3; 9 nucleotides line up with TRBD2. The ends lost 7 bases at V and 4 bases at J; junction bases unmatched: 6. The CDR3 runs to 14 residues. The CDR3 DNA is TGTGCCAGCAACTTAGCGGGGGTTCCAGATACGCAGTATTTT. Protein product: CASNLAGVPDTQYF.

This clonotype was observed a few times. The rearrangement joins TRBV5-6 to TRBJ1-2; 7 bases align to TRBD1. Per the germline V gene, CDR1 is SGHDT and CDR2 is YYEEEE. J was trimmed by 4 bases and V by 4 bases; bases with no gene match: 10. The length of the CDR3 is 15 residues. CDR3 sequence: CASSLGQSLPYGYTF. The CDR3 coding sequence is TGTGCCAGCAGCCTGGGACAGTCTCTCCCCTATGGCTACACCTTC.

The V gene is TRBV29-1, the J gene TRBJ1-2; D is unclear. CDR3 length equals 12 residues. Germline CDR1 SQVTM, CDR2 ANQGSEA. The germline V and J ends were trimmed by 4 bases and 4 bases, with 10 bases remaining between them. The DNA for the CDR3 is TGCAGCGTTGTGGGCAGAATCTATGGCTACACCTTC. Protein sequence: CSVVGRIYGYTF.

The rearrangement joins TRBV6-4 to TRBJ2-1, with 10 bases matching TRBD2. With V trimmed by 2 bases and J by 7 bases, 5 bases remained unmatched. Germline CDR1 MRHNA, CDR2 SNTAGT. This CDR3 contains 15 residues. The CDR3 coding sequence is TGTGCCAGCAGTGACGAGCGGGGGGGCCATAATGAGCAGTTCTTC. Its translation is CASSDERGGHNEQFF.

This clonotype was counted a few times. The gene calls are TRBV7-9 and TRBJ2-2; 10 nucleotides match TRBD1. The CDR3 consists of 15 residues. Germline values: CDR1 SEHNR, CDR2 FQNEAQ (reference sequence). J lost 6 bases, V lost 4 bases, and 5 bases had no gene match. The CDR3 protein is CASSSSGQGSGELFF. CDR3 DNA: TGTGCCAGCAGCTCCTCGGGACAGGGGTCCGGGGAGCTGTTTTTT.

The chain recombines TRBV27 with TRBJ1-5; no clear D gene. V was cut by 5 bases and J by 1 base, with 12 bases left in between. This CDR3 contains 15 residues. In germline, CDR1 is MNHEY, CDR2 SMNVEV (reference sequence). The CDR3 coding sequence is TGTGCCAGCAGTCCATTCGCGGGGAGCAATCAGCCCCAGCATTTT. It is translated as CASSPFAGSNQPQHF.

The chain couples TRBV7-2 to TRBJ2-1; no clear D gene. CDR3 length: 13 amino acids. Germline CDR1 SGHTA, CDR2 FQGNSA. V lost 5 bases and J 8 bases, leaving 13 bases between the germline ends. CDR3 coding DNA: TGTGCCAGCAGCCCGAGGCCCGGCGATGAGCAGTTCTTC. Its translation is CASSPRPGDEQFF. The variable domain in full, with the rest retrieved from reference TRBV7-2 and TRBJ2-1, is GAGVSQSPSNKVTEKGKDVELRCDPISGHTALYWYRQSLGQGLEFLIYFQGNSAPDKSGLPSDRFSAERTGGSVSTLTIQRTQQEDSAVYLCASSPRPGDEQFFGPGTRLTVL.

This chain links TRBV6-5 with TRBJ1-1, with D perhaps matching TRBD1 (5 bases). The CDR3 is made up of 17 amino acids. Germline V gives CDR1 MNHEY, CDR2 SVGAGI. V was clipped by 0 bases and J by 1 base, with 15 bases between them. CDR3 DNA: TGTGCCAGCAGTTACTCGAAGGCGGGAACAGGGAACACTGAAGCTTTCTTT. Translation gives CASSYSKAGTGNTEAFF.

The chain recombines TRBV7-9 with TRBJ2-4; 8 nucleotides line up with TRBD2. The V and J ends lost 5 bases and 6 bases, in that order; junction bases with no gene match: 15. The CDR3 consists of 17 residues. Germline V CDR1 and CDR2: SEHNR, FQNEAQ (reference sequence). The CDR3 is CASSPGTSGAVLNIQYF. CDR3 nucleotide sequence: TGTGCCAGCAGCCCCGGGACTAGTGGCGCCGTCTTAAACATTCAGTACTTC.

This clonotype was detected ten times or more. The CDR3 region has the DNA TGCAGTGCTAGAGGGGGTAACATGGAAAACATTCAGTACTTC. Its translation: CSARGGNMENIQYF. The V call is TRBV20-1, the J call TRBJ2-4; no clear D. The CDR3 has 14 amino acids. CDR1 and CDR2 from the germline V gene are DFQATT and SNEGSKA (reference sequence). V was cut by 1 base and J by 5 bases, with 12 bases left in between.

This clonotype occurred many times. V gene TRBV7-2 combines with J gene TRBJ2-7; 8 bases fit TRBD1. Trimming removed 0 bases from V and 4 bases from J; junction bases left unmatched: 11. From germline, CDR1 is SGHTA and CDR2 FQGNSA. CDR3 length equals 17 residues. CDR3 protein: CASSLASGRTGFYEQYF. The CDR3 region has the DNA TGTGCCAGCAGCTTAGCCTCGGGGCGGACAGGGTTTTACGAGCAGTACTTC. Complete variable domain (other parts from reference TRBV7-2 and TRBJ2-7): GAGVSQSPSNKVTEKGKDVELRCDPISGHTALYWYRQSLGQGLEFLIYFQGNSAPDKSGLPSDRFSAERTGGSVSTLTIQRTQQEDSAVYLCASSLASGRTGFYEQYFGPGTRLTVT.

This clonotype has at least ten counts. This chain connects TRBV5-4 to TRBJ2-1, with D hard to call. The germline V gene encodes CDR1 SGHNT and CDR2 YYREEE (reference sequence). CDR3 size: 13 residues. V was pared by 7 bases and J by 1 base, with 9 bases between. Here the CDR3 DNA reads TGTGCCAGCCGTAGGGATTCCTACAATGAGCAGTTCTTC. It translates to CASRRDSYNEQFF.

The sample holds one count of this clonotype. J is TRBJ1-2 and V is TRBV12-3 or TRBV12-4; D uncertain. Trimming removed 3 bases from V and 0 bases from J, with 11 bases in between. The CDR3 is 15 residues long. CDR3 sequence: CASSFGRVANYGYTF. The CDR3 DNA sequence: TGTGCCAGCAGTTTTGGAAGGGTAGCTAACTATGGCTACACCTTC.

This clonotype turned up a few times. The rearrangement links TRBV27 to TRBJ2-7, with 8 nucleotides matching TRBD2. The junction had 10 bases not matched to a gene; V was cut back by 3 bases and J by 0 bases. The V gene's germline CDR1 is MNHEY and CDR2 SMNVEV (reference sequence). CDR3 length equals 17 residues. CDR3 in amino acids: CASSFKPASGGSYEQYF. The CDR3 DNA follows: TGTGCCAGCAGTTTTAAACCGGCCAGCGGGGGCTCCTACGAGCAGTACTTC.

This chain connects TRBV4-3 to TRBJ1-6; D might be TRBD1 (6 bases). Germline V gene lookup returns CDR1 LGHNA and CDR2 YSLEER. This CDR3 has 15 amino acids. Trimming took 1 base from V and 13 from J, leaving 17 bases between them. The CDR3 region has the DNA TGCGCCAGCAGCCAAGGAAGGACAGATTATTGGCCCCTCCACTTT. Protein sequence: CASSQGRTDYWPLHF.

This clonotype was seen only a few times. The chain is built from TRBV7-2 and TRBJ2-2, with 7 bases fitting TRBD2. CDR1 SGHTA and CDR2 FQGNSA come from the germline V gene. Losses at the gene ends were 7 bases for V and 0 bases for J; bases not matched to a gene: 11. The CDR3 has 17 amino acids. CDR3 sequence: CASTKPGLSPNTGELFF. As DNA, the CDR3 is TGTGCCAGCACCAAGCCGGGACTAAGCCCGAACACCGGGGAGCTGTTTTTT.

The genes are TRBV7-8 and TRBJ1-6; D remains unclear. The CDR3 has 14 residues. Germline V gene data show CDR1 as SGHVS and CDR2 as FQNEAQ. The V end was cut by 0 bases, the J end by 6 bases, with 6 bases between. CDR3 amino acids: CASSLAPANSPLHF. The CDR3 nucleotides are TGTGCCAGCAGCTTAGCCCCAGCTAATTCACCCCTCCACTTT.

V usage is TRBV7-8 and J usage is TRBJ1-1; possibly TRBD1 for D (5 bases). The germline V gene has CDR1 SGHVS and CDR2 FQNEAQ. Trimming removed 1 base from V and 0 bases from J, with 9 bases in between. The CDR3 totals 15 residues. The CDR3 bases are TGTGCCAGCAGCTTAGTAGAGGGACTGAACACTGAAGCTTTCTTT. This gives the protein CASSLVEGLNTEAFF.

In its sample, this clonotype was seen many times. The chain links TRBV25-1 to TRBJ2-1, with D tentatively TRBD1 (7 bases). The CDR3 has 13 amino acids. CDR1 and CDR2 (germline): MGHDK, SYGVNS. With 4 bases removed from V and 10 bases from J, the gap between germline ends came to 14 bases. CDR3 in DNA: TGTGCCAGCAGTGTCAGGGGGGCGGGGGAGCAGTTCTTC. It specifies CASSVRGAGEQFF.

This clonotype has more than one count but fewer than ten. The rearrangement uses TRBV27 and TRBJ2-1; D not resolved. CDR3 size: 14 residues. The germline V and J ends were trimmed by 3 bases and 4 bases, with 10 bases remaining between them. Germline V gene data show CDR1 as MNHEY and CDR2 as SMNVEV (reference sequence). The CDR3 protein is CASSLQISYNEQFF. The CDR3 nucleotides are TGTGCCAGCAGTTTGCAGATAAGTTACAATGAGCAGTTCTTC.

The V gene is TRBV7-9, the J gene TRBJ1-4; maybe TRBD1 (5 bases). The V end lost 5 bases, the J end lost 10 bases, and 17 bases lay between the germline ends. CDR3 length: 14 residues. Looked up from germline, CDR1 is SEHNR and CDR2 is FQNEAQ (reference sequence). For the CDR3, the DNA is TGTGCCAGCAGCCCAGGGTTGGTCCCGGGAAAACTGTTTTTT. The encoded protein is CASSPGLVPGKLFF.

The table lists this clonotype with a few counts. V usage is TRBV7-9 and J usage is TRBJ2-7; TRBD1 matches 7 bases. Trimming at V came to 5 bases and at J to 5 bases, leaving 6 bases not matched to a gene. CDR1 is SEHNR, CDR2 FQNEAQ, per germline (reference sequence). This CDR3 region has 13 residues. The CDR3 is CASSPTGDHEQYF. The CDR3 nucleotides read TGTGCCAGCAGCCCTACAGGGGACCACGAGCAGTACTTC.

This CDR3 is CASSEGLAGTTNTGELFF. For the CDR3, the DNA is TGTGCCAGCAGCGAGGGACTAGCGGGGACCACGAACACCGGGGAGCTGTTTTTT. V and J are TRBV9 and TRBJ2-2, with TRBD2 matching over 13 bases. Germline CDR1 SGDLS, CDR2 YYNGEE. After removal of 3 bases from V and 0 bases from J, the junction contained 5 bases not matched to a gene. This CDR3 region has 18 residues.